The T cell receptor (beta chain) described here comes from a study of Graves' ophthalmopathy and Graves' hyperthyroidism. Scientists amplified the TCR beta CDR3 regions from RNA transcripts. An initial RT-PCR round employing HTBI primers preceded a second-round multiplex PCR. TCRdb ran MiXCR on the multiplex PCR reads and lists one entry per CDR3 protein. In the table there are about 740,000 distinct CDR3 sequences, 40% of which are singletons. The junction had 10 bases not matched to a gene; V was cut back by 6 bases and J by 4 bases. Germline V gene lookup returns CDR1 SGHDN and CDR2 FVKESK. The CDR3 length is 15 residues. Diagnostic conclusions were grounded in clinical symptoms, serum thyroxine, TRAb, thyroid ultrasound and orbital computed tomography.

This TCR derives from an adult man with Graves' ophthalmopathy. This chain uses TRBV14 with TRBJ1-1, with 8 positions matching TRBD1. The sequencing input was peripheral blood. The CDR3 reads CASSYTGGSGTEAFF. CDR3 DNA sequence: TGTGCCAGCAGTTATACAGGGGGTAGTGGCACTGAAGCTTTCTTT.